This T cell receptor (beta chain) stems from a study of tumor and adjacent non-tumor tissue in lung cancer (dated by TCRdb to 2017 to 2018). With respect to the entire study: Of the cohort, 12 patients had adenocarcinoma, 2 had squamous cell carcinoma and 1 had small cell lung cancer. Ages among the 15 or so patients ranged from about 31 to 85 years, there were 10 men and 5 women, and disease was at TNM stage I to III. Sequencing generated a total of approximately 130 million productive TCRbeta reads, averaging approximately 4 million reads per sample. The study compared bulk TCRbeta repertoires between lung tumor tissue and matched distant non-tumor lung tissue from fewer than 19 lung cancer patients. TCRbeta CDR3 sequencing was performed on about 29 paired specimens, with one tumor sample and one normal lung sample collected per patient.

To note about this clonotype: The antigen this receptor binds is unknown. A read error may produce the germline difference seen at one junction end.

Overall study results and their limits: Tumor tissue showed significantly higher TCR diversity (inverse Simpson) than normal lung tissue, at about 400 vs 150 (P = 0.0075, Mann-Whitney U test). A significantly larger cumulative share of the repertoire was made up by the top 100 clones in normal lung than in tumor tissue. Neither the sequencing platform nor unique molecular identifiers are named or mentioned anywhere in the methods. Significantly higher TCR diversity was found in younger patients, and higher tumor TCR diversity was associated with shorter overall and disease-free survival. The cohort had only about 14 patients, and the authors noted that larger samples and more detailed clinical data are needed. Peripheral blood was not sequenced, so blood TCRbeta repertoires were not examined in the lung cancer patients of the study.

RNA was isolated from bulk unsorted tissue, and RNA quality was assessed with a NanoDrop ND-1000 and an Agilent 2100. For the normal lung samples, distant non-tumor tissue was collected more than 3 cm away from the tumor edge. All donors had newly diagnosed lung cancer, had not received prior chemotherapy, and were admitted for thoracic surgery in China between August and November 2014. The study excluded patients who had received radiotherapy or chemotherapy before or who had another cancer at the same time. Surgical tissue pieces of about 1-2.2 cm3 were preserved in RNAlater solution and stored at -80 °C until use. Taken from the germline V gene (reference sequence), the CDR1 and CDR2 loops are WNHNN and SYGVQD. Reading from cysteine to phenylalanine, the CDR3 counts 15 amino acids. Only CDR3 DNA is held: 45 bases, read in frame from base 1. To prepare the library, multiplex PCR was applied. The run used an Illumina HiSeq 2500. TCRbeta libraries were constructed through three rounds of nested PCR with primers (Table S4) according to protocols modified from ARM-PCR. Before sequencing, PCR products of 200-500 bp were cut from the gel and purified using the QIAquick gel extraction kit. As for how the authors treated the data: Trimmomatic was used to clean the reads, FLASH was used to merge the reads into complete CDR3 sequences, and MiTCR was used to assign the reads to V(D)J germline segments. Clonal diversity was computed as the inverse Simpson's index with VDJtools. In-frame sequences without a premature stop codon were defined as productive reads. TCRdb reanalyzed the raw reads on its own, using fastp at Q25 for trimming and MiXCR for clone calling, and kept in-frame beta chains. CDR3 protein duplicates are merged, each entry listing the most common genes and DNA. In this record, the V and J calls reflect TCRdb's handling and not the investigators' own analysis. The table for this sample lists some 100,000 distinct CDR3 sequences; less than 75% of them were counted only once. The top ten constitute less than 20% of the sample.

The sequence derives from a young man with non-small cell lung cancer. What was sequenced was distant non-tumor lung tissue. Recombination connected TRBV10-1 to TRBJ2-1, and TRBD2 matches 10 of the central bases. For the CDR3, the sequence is CTSSSGTSDYNEQFF. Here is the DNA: TGCACCAGCAGCTCCGGGACTAGCGACTACAATGAGCAGTTCTTC.